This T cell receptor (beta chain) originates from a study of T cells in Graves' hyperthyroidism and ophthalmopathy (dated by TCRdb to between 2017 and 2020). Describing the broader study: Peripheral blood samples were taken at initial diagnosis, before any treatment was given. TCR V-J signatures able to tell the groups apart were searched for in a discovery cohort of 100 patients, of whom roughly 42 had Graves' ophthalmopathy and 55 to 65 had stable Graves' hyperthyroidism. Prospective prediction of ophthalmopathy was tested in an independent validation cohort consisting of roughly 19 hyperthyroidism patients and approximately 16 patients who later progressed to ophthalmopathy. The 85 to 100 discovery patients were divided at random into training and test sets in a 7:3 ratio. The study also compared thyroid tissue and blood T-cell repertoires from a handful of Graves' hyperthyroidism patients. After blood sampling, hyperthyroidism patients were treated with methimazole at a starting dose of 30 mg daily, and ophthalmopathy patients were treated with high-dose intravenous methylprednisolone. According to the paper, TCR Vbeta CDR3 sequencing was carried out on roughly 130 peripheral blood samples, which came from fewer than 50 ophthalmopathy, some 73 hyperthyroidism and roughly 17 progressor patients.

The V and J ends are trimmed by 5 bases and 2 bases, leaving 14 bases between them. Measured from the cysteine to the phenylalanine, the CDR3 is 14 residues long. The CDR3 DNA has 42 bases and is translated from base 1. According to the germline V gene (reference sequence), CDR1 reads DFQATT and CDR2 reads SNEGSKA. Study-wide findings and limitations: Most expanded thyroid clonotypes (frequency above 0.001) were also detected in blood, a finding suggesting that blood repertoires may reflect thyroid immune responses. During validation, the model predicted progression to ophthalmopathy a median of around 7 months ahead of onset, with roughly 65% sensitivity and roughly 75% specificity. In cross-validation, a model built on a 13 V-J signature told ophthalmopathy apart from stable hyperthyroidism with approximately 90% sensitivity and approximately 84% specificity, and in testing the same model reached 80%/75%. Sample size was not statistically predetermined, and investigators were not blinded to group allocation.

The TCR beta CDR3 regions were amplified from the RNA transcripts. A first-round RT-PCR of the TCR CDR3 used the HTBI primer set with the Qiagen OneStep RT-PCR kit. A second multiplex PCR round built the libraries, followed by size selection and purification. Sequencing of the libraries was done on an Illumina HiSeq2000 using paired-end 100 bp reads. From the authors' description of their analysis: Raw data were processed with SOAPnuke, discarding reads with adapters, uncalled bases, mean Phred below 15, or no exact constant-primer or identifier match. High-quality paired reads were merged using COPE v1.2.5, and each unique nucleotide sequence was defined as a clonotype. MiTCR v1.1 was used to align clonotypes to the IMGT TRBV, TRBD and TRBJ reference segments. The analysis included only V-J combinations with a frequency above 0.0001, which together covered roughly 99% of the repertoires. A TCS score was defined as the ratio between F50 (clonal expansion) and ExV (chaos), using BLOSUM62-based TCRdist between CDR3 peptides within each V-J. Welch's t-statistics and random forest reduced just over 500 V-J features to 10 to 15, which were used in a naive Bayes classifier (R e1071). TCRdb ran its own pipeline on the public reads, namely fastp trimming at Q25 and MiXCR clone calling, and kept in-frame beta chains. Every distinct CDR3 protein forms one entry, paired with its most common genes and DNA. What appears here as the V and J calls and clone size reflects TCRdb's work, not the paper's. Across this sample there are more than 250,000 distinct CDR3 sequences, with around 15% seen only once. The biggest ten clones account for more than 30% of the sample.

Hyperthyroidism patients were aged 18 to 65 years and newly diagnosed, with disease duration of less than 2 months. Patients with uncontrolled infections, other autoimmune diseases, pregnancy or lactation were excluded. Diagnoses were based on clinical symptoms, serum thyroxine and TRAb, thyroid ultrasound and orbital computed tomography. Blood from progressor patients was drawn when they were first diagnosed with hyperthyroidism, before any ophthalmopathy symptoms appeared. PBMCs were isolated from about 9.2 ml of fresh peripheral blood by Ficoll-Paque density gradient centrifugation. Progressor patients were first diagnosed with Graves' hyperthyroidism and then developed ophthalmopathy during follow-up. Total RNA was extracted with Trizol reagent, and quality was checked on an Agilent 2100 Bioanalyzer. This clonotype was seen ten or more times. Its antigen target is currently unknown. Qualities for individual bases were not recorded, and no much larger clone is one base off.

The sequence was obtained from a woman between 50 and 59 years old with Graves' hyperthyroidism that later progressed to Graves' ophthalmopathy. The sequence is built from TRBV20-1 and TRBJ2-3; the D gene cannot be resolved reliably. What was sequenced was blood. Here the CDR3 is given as CSAGKSSDTDTQYF. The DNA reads TGCAGTGCTGGGAAAAGTTCGGACACAGATACGCAGTATTTT.